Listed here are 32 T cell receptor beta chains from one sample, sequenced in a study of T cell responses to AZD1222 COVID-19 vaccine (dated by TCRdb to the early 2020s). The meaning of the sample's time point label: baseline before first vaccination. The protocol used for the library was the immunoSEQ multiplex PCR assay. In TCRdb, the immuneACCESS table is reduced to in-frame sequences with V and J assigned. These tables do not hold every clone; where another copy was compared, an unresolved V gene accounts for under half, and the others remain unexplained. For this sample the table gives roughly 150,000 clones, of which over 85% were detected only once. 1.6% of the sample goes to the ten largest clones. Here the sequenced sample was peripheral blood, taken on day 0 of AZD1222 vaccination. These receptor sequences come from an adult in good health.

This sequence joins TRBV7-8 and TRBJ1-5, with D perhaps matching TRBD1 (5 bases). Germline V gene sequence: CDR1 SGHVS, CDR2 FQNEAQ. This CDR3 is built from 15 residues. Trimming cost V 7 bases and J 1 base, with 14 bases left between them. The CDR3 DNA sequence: TGTGCCAGCACCAAACGCCGGGACAGCAATCAGCCCCAGCATTTT. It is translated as CASTKRRDSNQPQHF.

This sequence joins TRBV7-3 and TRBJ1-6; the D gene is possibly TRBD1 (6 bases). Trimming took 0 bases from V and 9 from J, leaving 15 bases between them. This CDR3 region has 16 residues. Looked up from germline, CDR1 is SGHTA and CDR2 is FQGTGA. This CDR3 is CASSLTPGGGGSPLHF. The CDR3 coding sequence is TGTGCCAGCAGCTTAACCCCCGGAGGGGGTGGTTCACCCCTCCACTTT. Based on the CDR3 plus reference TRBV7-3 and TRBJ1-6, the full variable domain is GAGVSQTPSNKVTEKGKYVELRCDPISGHTALYWYRQSLGQGPEFLIYFQGTGAADDSGLPNDRFFAVRPEGSVSTLKIQRTERGDSAVYLCASSLTPGGGGSPLHFGNGTRLTVT.

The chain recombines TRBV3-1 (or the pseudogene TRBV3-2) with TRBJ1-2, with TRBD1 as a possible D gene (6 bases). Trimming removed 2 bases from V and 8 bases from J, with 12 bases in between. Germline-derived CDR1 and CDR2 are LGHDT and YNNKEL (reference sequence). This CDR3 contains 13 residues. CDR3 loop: CASSQRTVGGYTF. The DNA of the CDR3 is TGTGCCAGCAGCCAAAGGACAGTGGGAGGCTACACCTTC.

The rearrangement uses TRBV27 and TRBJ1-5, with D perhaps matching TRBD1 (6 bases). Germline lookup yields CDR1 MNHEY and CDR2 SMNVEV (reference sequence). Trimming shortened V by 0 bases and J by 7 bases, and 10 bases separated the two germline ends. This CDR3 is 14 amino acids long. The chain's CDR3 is CASSLSVRGQPQHF. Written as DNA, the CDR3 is TGTGCCAGCAGTTTATCGGTCAGGGGACAGCCCCAGCATTTT.

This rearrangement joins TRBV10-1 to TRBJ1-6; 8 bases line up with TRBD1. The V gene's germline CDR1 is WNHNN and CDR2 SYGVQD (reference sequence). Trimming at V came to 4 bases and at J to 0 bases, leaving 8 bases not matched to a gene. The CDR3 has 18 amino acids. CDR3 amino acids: CASSVVTGARSYNSPLHF. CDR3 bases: TGCGCCAGCAGTGTCGTGACAGGGGCCCGCTCCTATAATTCACCCCTCCACTTT.

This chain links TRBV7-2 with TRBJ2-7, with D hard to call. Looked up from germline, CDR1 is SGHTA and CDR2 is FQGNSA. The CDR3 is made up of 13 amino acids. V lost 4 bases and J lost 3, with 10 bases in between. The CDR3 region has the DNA TGTGCCAGCAGCTCGTTGGATAGCTACGAGCAGTACTTC. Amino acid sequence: CASSSLDSYEQYF.

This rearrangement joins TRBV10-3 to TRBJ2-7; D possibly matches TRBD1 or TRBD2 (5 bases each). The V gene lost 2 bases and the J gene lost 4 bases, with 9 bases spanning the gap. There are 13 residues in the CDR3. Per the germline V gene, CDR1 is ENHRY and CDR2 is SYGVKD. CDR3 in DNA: TGTGCCATCAGTGAGGGGGGTTGGTACGAGCAGTACTTC. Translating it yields CAISEGGWYEQYF.

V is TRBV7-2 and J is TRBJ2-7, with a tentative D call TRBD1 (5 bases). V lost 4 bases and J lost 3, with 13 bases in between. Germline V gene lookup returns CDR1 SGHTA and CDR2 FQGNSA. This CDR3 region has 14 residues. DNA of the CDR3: TGTGCCAGCAGCTCCCAAAAGGGGCACTACGAGCAGTACTTC. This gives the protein CASSSQKGHYEQYF.

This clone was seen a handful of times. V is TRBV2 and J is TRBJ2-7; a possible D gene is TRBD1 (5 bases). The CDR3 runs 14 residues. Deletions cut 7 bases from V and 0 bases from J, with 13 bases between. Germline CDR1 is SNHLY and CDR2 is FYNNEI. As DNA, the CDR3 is TGTGCCAGCACGCGACAGACCTACTCCTACGAGCAGTACTTC. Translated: CASTRQTYSYEQYF.

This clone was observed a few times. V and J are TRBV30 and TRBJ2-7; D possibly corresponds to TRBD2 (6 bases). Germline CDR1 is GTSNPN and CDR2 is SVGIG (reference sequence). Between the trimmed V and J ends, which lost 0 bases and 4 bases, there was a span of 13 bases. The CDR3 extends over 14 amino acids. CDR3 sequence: CAWSVGGFFYEQYF. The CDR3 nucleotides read TGTGCCTGGAGTGTAGGAGGGTTTTTTTACGAGCAGTACTTC.

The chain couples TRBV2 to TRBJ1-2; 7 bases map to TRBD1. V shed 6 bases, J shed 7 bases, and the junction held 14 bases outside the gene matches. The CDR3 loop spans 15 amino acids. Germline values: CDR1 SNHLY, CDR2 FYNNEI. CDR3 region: CASSKEDRGLLGYTF. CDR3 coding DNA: TGTGCCAGCAGCAAGGAGGATAGGGGGCTGCTTGGCTACACCTTC.

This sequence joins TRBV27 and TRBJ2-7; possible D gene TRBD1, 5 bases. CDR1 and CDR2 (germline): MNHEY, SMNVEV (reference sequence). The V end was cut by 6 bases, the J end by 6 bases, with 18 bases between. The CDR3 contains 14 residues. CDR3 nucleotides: TGTGCCAGCAGCCCCGGTGCAGGGATCGGCGAGCAGTACTTC. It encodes CASSPGAGIGEQYF.

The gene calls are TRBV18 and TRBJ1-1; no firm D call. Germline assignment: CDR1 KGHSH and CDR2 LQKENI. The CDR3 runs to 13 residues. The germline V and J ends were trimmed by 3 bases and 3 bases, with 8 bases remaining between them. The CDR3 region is CASSPTEYTEAFF. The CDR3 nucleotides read TGTGCCAGCTCACCCACGGAGTACACTGAAGCTTTCTTT.

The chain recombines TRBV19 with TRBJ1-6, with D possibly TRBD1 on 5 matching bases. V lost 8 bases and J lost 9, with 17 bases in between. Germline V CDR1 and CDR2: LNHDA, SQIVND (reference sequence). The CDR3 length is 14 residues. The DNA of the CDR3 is TGTGCCAGTGGTACTCGGGGCAGAAGTTCACCCCTCCACTTT. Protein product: CASGTRGRSSPLHF. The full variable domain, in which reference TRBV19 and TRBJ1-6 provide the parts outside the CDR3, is DGGITQSPKYLFRKEGQNVTLSCEQNLNHDAMYWYRQDPGQGLRLIYYSQIVNDFQKGDIAEGYSVSREKKESFPLTVTSAQKNPTAFYLCASGTRGRSSPLHFGNGTRLTVT.

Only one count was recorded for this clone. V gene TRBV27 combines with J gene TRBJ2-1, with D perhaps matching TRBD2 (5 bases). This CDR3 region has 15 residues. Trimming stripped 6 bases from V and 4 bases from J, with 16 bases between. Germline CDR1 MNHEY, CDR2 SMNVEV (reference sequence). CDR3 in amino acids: CASSSTRSVYNEQFF. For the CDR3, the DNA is TGTGCCAGCAGCTCCACTAGATCGGTTTACAATGAGCAGTTCTTC.

CDR3 sequence (DNA): TGTGCCAGCAGCCCCCTAATGGCGGGGCTGGGGACCCAGTACTTC. Protein product: CASSPLMAGLGTQYF. V is TRBV3-1 (or the pseudogene TRBV3-2) and J is TRBJ2-5; possible D gene TRBD2, 6 bases. V gave up 4 bases and J gave up 7 bases, with 19 bases separating them. There are 15 residues in the CDR3. The V gene's germline CDR1 is LGHDT and CDR2 YNNKEL (reference sequence).

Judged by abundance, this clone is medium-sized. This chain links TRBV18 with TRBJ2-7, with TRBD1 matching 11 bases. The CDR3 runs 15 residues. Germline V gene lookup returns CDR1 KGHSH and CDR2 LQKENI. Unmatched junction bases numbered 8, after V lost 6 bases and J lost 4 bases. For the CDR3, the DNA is TGTGCCAGCTCTCTATGGACAGGGGGCGGGTACGAGCAGTACTTC. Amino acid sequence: CASSLWTGGGYEQYF.

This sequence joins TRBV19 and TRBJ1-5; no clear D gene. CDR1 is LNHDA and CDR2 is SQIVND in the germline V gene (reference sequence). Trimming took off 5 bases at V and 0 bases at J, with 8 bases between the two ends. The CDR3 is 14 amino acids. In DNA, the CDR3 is TGTGCCAGTAGTTGGACGGATAGCAATCAGCCCCAGCATTTT. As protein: CASSWTDSNQPQHF.

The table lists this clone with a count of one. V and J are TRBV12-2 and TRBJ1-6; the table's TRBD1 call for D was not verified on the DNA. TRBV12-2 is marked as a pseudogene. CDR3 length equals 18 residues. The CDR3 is CASRLGGTGDSDNSPLHF. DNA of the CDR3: TGTGCAAGTCGCTTAGGAGGGACAGGGGATTCGGATAATTCACCCCTCCACTTT.

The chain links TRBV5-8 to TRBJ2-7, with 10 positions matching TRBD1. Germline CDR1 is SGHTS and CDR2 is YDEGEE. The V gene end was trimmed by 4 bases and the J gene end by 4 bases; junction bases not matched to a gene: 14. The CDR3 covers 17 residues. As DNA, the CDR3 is TGTGCCAGCAGCAAAGGGACAGGGGACCCTAGAAAATACGAGCAGTACTTC. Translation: CASSKGTGDPRKYEQYF.

CDR3 amino acids: CATSDSRGTGVRTGELFF. The CDR3 DNA reads TGTGCCACCAGTGATTCGAGGGGGACAGGGGTTAGGACCGGGGAGCTGTTTTTT. The chain uses TRBV24-1 and TRBJ2-2, with 10 bases identical to TRBD1. The CDR3 length is 18 residues. Germline V lookup: CDR1 KGHDR, CDR2 SFDVKD. With 2 bases clipped from V and 5 bases from J, the junction kept 10 bases outside the gene matches.

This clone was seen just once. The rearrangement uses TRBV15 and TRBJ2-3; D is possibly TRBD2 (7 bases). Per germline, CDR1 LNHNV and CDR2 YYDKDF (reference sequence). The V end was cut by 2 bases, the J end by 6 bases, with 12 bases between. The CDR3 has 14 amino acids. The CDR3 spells CATSRTGGGDTQYF. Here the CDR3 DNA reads TGTGCCACCAGCAGAACGGGGGGCGGGGATACGCAGTATTTT.

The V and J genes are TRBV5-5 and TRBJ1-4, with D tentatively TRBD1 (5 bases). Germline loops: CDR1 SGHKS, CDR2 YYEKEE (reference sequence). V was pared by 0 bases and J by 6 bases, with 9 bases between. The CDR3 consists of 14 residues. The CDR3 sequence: CASSLGRAHEKLFF. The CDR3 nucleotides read TGTGCCAGCAGCTTGGGCAGGGCTCATGAAAAACTGTTTTTT.

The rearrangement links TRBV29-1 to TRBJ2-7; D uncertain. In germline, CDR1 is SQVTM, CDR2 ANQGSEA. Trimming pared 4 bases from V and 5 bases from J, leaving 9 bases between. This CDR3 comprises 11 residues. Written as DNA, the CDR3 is TGCAGCGTTGTAGGGTTCGACGAGCAGTACTTC. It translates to CSVVGFDEQYF.

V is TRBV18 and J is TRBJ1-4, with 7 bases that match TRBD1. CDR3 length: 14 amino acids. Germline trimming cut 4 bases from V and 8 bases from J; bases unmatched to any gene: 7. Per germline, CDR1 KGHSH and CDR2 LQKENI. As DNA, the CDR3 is TGTGCCAGCTCACTGACAGGGATAGGAGAAAAACTGTTTTTT. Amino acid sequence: CASSLTGIGEKLFF.

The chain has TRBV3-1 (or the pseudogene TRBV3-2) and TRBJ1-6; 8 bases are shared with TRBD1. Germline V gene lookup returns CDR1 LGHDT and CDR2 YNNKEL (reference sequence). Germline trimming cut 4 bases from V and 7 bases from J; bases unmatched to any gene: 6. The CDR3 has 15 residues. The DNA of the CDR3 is TGTGCCAGCAGCCTCACAGGGGGTAGAAATTCACCCCTCCACTTT. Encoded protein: CASSLTGGRNSPLHF.

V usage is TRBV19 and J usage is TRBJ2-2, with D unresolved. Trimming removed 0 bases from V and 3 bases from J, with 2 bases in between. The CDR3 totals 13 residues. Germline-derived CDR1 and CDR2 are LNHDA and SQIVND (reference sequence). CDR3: CASSIDYTGELFF. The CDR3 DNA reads TGTGCCAGTAGTATAGATTACACCGGGGAGCTGTTTTTT.

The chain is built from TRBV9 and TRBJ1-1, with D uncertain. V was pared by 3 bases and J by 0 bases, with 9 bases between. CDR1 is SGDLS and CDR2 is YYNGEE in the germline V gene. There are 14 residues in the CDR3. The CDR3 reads CASSDGEMNTEAFF. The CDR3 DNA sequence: TGTGCCAGCAGCGATGGGGAGATGAACACTGAAGCTTTCTTT.

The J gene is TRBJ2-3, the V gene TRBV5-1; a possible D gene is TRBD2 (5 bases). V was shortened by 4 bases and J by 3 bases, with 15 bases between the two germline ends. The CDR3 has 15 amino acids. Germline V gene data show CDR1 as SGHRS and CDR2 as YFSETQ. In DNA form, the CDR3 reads TGCGCCAGCAGCCCCGACGGGGATAATACAGATACGCAGTATTTT. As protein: CASSPDGDNTDTQYF.

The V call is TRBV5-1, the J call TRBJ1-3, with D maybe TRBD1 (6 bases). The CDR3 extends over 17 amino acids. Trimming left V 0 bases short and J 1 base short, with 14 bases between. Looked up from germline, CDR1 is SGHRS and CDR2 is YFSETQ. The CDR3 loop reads CASSLDFQGRSGNTIYF. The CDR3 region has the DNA TGCGCCAGCAGCTTGGACTTCCAGGGGAGGTCTGGAAACACCATATATTTT.

The CDR3 coding sequence is TGTGCCAGCAGCTTGGTCGCAGGACGTTCTAACTATGGCTACACCTTC. Protein sequence: CASSLVAGRSNYGYTF. The V and J genes are TRBV5-5 and TRBJ1-2; no clear D gene. The V and J ends lost 0 bases and 0 bases respectively, with 12 bases between them. Germline V gene data show CDR1 as SGHKS and CDR2 as YYEKEE (reference sequence). CDR3 length equals 16 residues.

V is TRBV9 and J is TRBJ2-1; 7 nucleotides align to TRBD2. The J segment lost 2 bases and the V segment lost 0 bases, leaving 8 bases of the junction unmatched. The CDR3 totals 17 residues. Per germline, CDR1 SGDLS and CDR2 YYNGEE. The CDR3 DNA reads TGTGCCAGCAGCGTAGATCGGGGGGTCGGCGCCTACAATGAGCAGTTCTTC. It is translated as CASSVDRGVGAYNEQFF. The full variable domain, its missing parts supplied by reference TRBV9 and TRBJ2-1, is DSGVTQTPKHLITATGQRVTLRCSPRSGDLSVYWYQQSLDQGLQFLIQYYNGEERAKGNILERFSAQQFPDLHSELNLSSLELGDSALYFCASSVDRGVGAYNEQFFGPGTRLTVL.